Listed below are T cell receptor beta chains from one sample, sequenced in a study of naive and memory T cell subsets. One entry per CDR3 protein results from TCRdb running MiXCR on the UMI-ligation and nested PCR reads. The sample lists 70,000 to 95,000 distinct CDR3 sequences, more than 6.5% occurring once. The sequencing input was central memory CD4+ T cells from blood. Receptor source: a human donor in good health. Both conserved end residues are part of each CDR3. A D gene is named only where the DNA matches it firmly. Size is omitted from some rows. Given values are once, few, many or a class for expanded clones.

abundance: few; j_gene: TRBJ2-3; d_gene: .; v_gene: TRBV4-2; CDR3nt: TGTGCCAGCAGCCAGGCCCGGGACTCACGAGGGGATACGCAGTATTTT; CDR3aa: CASSQARDSRGDTQYF
abundance: few; j_gene: TRBJ2-1; d_gene: .; v_gene: TRBV28; CDR3nt: TGTGCCAGCATAACTGGGACCCTCGCGAATGAGCAGTTCTTC; CDR3aa: CASITGTLANEQFF
abundance: once; j_gene: TRBJ2-1; d_gene: .; v_gene: TRBV18; CDR3nt: TGTGCCAGCTCAGTCAAAACCGCGAACAATGAGCAGTTCTTC; CDR3aa: CASSVKTANNEQFF
abundance: many; j_gene: TRBJ2-4; d_gene: .; v_gene: TRBV6-1; CDR3nt: TGTGCCAGCAGTGAAGGGGGTCGGAGGCGGGACATTCAGTACTTC; CDR3aa: CASSEGGRRRDIQYF
abundance: many; j_gene: TRBJ2-2; d_gene: .; v_gene: TRBV3-1; CDR3nt: TGTGCCAGCAGCCGGCTCAGGGCGACGACCGGGGAGCTGTTTTTT; CDR3aa: CASSRLRATTGELFF
abundance: .; j_gene: TRBJ2-6; d_gene: .; v_gene: TRBV5-1; CDR3nt: TGCGCCAGCAGCTTCAGTGTGTACGGGGCCAACGTCCTGACTTTC; CDR3aa: CASSFSVYGANVLTF
abundance: many; j_gene: TRBJ1-1; d_gene: .; v_gene: TRBV28; CDR3nt: TGTGCCAGCACCCAAGAGGGCAGAAAGAACACTGAAGCTTTCTTT; CDR3aa: CASTQEGRKNTEAFF
abundance: .; j_gene: TRBJ1-6; d_gene: .; v_gene: TRBV12-3/TRBV12-4; CDR3nt: TGTGCCAGCAGTTTCGGGCAGAGCAATTCACCCCTCCACTTT; CDR3aa: CASSFGQSNSPLHF
abundance: many; j_gene: TRBJ1-6; d_gene: TRBD1; v_gene: TRBV20-1; CDR3nt: TGCAGTGCTGCTATTGGGACAGGCGTTAATTCACCCCTCCACTTT; CDR3aa: CSAAIGTGVNSPLHF
abundance: .; j_gene: TRBJ1-1; d_gene: .; v_gene: TRBV4-3; CDR3nt: TGCGCCAGCAGCCAAGATCTTGGCAGAGGAGCTTTCTTT; CDR3aa: CASSQDLGRGAFF
abundance: .; j_gene: TRBJ2-1; d_gene: .; v_gene: TRBV9; CDR3nt: TGTGCCAGCAGCGTAGGGGCAGGAAGCTCCTACAATGAGCAGTTCTTC; CDR3aa: CASSVGAGSSYNEQFF
abundance: many; j_gene: TRBJ2-2; d_gene: .; v_gene: TRBV7-3; CDR3nt: TGTGCCAGCAGCTCTTCGAACACCGGGGAGCTGTTTTTT; CDR3aa: CASSSSNTGELFF
abundance: few; j_gene: TRBJ2-2; d_gene: .; v_gene: TRBV10-3; CDR3nt: TGTGCCATCAGTGAAGTAGGGACTTCCACCGGGGAGCTGTTTTTT; CDR3aa: CAISEVGTSTGELFF
abundance: .; j_gene: TRBJ2-7; d_gene: .; v_gene: TRBV5-1; CDR3nt: TGCGCCAGCAGCCCCACAGGACAGTCCTACGAGCAGTACTTC; CDR3aa: CASSPTGQSYEQYF
abundance: few; j_gene: TRBJ2-1; d_gene: TRBD2; v_gene: TRBV20-1; CDR3nt: TGCAGTGCTAGAAATCCCACCGGGAGGGGTGGTGGTGAGCAGTTCTTC; CDR3aa: CSARNPTGRGGGEQFF
abundance: .; j_gene: TRBJ1-5; d_gene: TRBD1; v_gene: TRBV5-1; CDR3nt: TGCGCCAGCAGCTTGGTAGGGGGCATACAGCCCCAGCATTTT; CDR3aa: CASSLVGGIQPQHF
abundance: few; j_gene: TRBJ2-1; d_gene: TRBD2; v_gene: TRBV4-3; CDR3nt: TGCGCCAGCAGCCAAGATCTTAGCGGGAGCTCCTACAATGAGCAGTTCTTC; CDR3aa: CASSQDLSGSSYNEQFF
abundance: few; j_gene: TRBJ1-3; d_gene: .; v_gene: TRBV10-1; CDR3nt: TGCGCCAGCAGTGAGAGGACAACTGCCCTTAGAGACACCATATATTTT; CDR3aa: CASSERTTALRDTIYF
abundance: few; j_gene: TRBJ1-2; d_gene: TRBD1; v_gene: TRBV30; CDR3nt: TGTGCCTGTCCCCAGGGGGCTCTTGGCTACACCTTC; CDR3aa: CACPQGALGYTF
abundance: many; j_gene: TRBJ2-2; d_gene: .; v_gene: TRBV20-1; CDR3nt: TGCAGTGCTAGAGATCCCCTTTATACTGGCAACACCGGGGAGCTGTTTTTT; CDR3aa: CSARDPLYTGNTGELFF
abundance: many; j_gene: TRBJ2-1; d_gene: .; v_gene: TRBV6-2/TRBV6-3; CDR3nt: TGTGCCAGCACGTTGACTAGTACGGGTGAGCAGTTCTTC; CDR3aa: CASTLTSTGEQFF
abundance: .; j_gene: TRBJ2-1; d_gene: TRBD1; v_gene: TRBV6-2/TRBV6-3; CDR3nt: TGTGCCAGCAGTTTGACAGGGGGCATTTCCAATGAGCAGTTCTTC; CDR3aa: CASSLTGGISNEQFF
abundance: .; j_gene: TRBJ2-1; d_gene: TRBD1; v_gene: TRBV12-3/TRBV12-4; CDR3nt: TGTGCCAGCAGGACCCACGGGACAGGGGGGTATGAGCAGTTCTTC; CDR3aa: CASRTHGTGGYEQFF
abundance: many; j_gene: TRBJ1-1; d_gene: .; v_gene: TRBV20-1; CDR3nt: TGCAGTGCGATCCCCGTGGGGACGACTGAAGCTTTCTTT; CDR3aa: CSAIPVGTTEAFF
abundance: many; j_gene: TRBJ1-6; d_gene: .; v_gene: TRBV12-3/TRBV12-4; CDR3nt: TGTGCCAGCAGTCACGACGTGGGCAGCTCACCCCTCCACTTT; CDR3aa: CASSHDVGSSPLHF
abundance: many; j_gene: TRBJ2-3; d_gene: TRBD1; v_gene: TRBV11-2; CDR3nt: TGTGCCAGCAGCTTAGGCTCCGGACAGGGGGATACGCAGTATTTT; CDR3aa: CASSLGSGQGDTQYF
abundance: many; j_gene: TRBJ1-1; d_gene: .; v_gene: TRBV12-3/TRBV12-4; CDR3nt: TGTGCCAGCAGTTTGGAAACGCGTGCCACTGAAGCTTTCTTT; CDR3aa: CASSLETRATEAFF
abundance: .; j_gene: TRBJ2-1; d_gene: TRBD2; v_gene: TRBV20-1; CDR3nt: TGCAGTGCAGCCCGCGGACTAGGAGCTGATGAGCAGTTCTTC; CDR3aa: CSAARGLGADEQFF
abundance: few; j_gene: TRBJ1-4; d_gene: .; v_gene: TRBV7-2; CDR3nt: TGTGCCAGCACCTTCAAGGACACAAATGAAAAACTGTTTTTT; CDR3aa: CASTFKDTNEKLFF
abundance: many; j_gene: TRBJ1-5; d_gene: .; v_gene: TRBV6-2/TRBV6-3; CDR3nt: TGTGCCAGCAGTTACGTGTCAGGGTTCCAGCCCCAGCATTTT; CDR3aa: CASSYVSGFQPQHF
abundance: many; j_gene: TRBJ2-7; d_gene: TRBD1; v_gene: TRBV18; CDR3nt: TGTGCCAGCTCACCACCGGCGGACAGGAACTACGAGCAGTACTTC; CDR3aa: CASSPPADRNYEQYF
abundance: .; j_gene: TRBJ2-1; d_gene: TRBD2; v_gene: TRBV15; CDR3nt: TGTGCCACCAGCCGAGCGGGAGTAAAGAGTGAGCAGTTCTTC; CDR3aa: CATSRAGVKSEQFF
abundance: many; j_gene: TRBJ1-1; d_gene: .; v_gene: TRBV7-2; CDR3nt: TGTGCCAGCAGCTACGGGTTTCCCTACACTGAAGCTTTCTTT; CDR3aa: CASSYGFPYTEAFF
abundance: many; j_gene: TRBJ1-5; d_gene: TRBD1; v_gene: TRBV6-6; CDR3nt: TGTGCCAGCAGTTACTCCGGGACAGGGGGAAATCAGCCCCAGCATTTT; CDR3aa: CASSYSGTGGNQPQHF
abundance: few; j_gene: TRBJ2-7; d_gene: TRBD2; v_gene: TRBV7-7; CDR3nt: TGTGCTAGCAGCGACGGACTAGCGGGAGGGTCCGGCGAGCAGTACTTC; CDR3aa: CASSDGLAGGSGEQYF
abundance: many; j_gene: TRBJ2-1; d_gene: .; v_gene: TRBV7-2; CDR3nt: TGTGCCAGCAGCCGCTCGGGACTCACCTACAATGAGCAGTTCTTC; CDR3aa: CASSRSGLTYNEQFF
abundance: many; j_gene: TRBJ2-5; d_gene: .; v_gene: TRBV20-1; CDR3nt: TGCAGTGCTCCCGGGGGCGGTGTGACCCAGTACTTC; CDR3aa: CSAPGGGVTQYF
abundance: few; j_gene: TRBJ1-5; d_gene: .; v_gene: TRBV11-2; CDR3nt: TGTGCCAGCAGCCACGGAAATAGCAATCAGCCCCAGCATTTT; CDR3aa: CASSHGNSNQPQHF
abundance: .; j_gene: TRBJ1-1; d_gene: .; v_gene: TRBV12-3/TRBV12-4; CDR3nt: TGTGCCAGCAGTTTATATTCCAAGATGACTGTGGAAGCTTTCTTT; CDR3aa: CASSLYSKMTVEAFF
abundance: .; j_gene: TRBJ1-1; d_gene: .; v_gene: TRBV5-6; CDR3nt: TGTGCCAGCAGCTTAGATAGGGGCACTGAAGCTTTCTTT; CDR3aa: CASSLDRGTEAFF
abundance: many; j_gene: TRBJ1-2; d_gene: .; v_gene: TRBV29-1; CDR3nt: TGCAGCGCCCGCGGGGGGAACCGCGGCTATGGCTACACCTTC; CDR3aa: CSARGGNRGYGYTF
abundance: .; j_gene: TRBJ2-1; d_gene: TRBD2; v_gene: TRBV2; CDR3nt: TGTGCCAGCCGTTTACCAATACTAGCGGGCCCCTACAATGAGCAGTTCTTC; CDR3aa: CASRLPILAGPYNEQFF
abundance: .; j_gene: TRBJ2-3; d_gene: TRBD1; v_gene: TRBV7-8; CDR3nt: TGTGCCAGCAGCTCCACCCCAGGGGGCGGTGCAGATACGCAGTATTTT; CDR3aa: CASSSTPGGGADTQYF
abundance: few; j_gene: TRBJ2-4; d_gene: TRBD2; v_gene: TRBV3-1; CDR3nt: TGTGCCAGCAGCCCCCCTAGAGGGAGGGGAAACATTCAGTACTTC; CDR3aa: CASSPPRGRGNIQYF
abundance: .; j_gene: TRBJ2-5; d_gene: TRBD2; v_gene: TRBV5-6; CDR3nt: TGTGCCAGCAGCCGGGGGGTAGGCAGCCGCCTATTCCAAGAGACCCAGTACTTC; CDR3aa: CASSRGVGSRLFQETQYF
abundance: many; j_gene: TRBJ2-1; d_gene: .; v_gene: TRBV7-2; CDR3nt: TGTGCCAGCAGCTCGACGACTAGTGGGGGTGAGCAGTTCTTC; CDR3aa: CASSSTTSGGEQFF
abundance: many; j_gene: TRBJ2-3; d_gene: .; v_gene: TRBV6-2/TRBV6-3; CDR3nt: TGTGCCAGCAGTCGGACTTCCGGGACTTCAGATACGCAGTATTTT; CDR3aa: CASSRTSGTSDTQYF
abundance: many; j_gene: TRBJ2-1; d_gene: .; v_gene: TRBV4-1; CDR3nt: TGCGCCAGCAACCAAGATTTAGGGTCCGAGCAGTTCTTC; CDR3aa: CASNQDLGSEQFF
abundance: many; j_gene: TRBJ1-1; d_gene: .; v_gene: TRBV29-1; CDR3nt: TGCAGCGTTGAAGATGAGAGGGGTAAGAACACTGAAGCTTTCTTT; CDR3aa: CSVEDERGKNTEAFF
abundance: many; j_gene: TRBJ1-4; d_gene: .; v_gene: TRBV20-1; CDR3nt: TGCAGCGTAAACAGGGCAACTAATGAAAAACTGTTTTTT; CDR3aa: CSVNRATNEKLFF
abundance: few; j_gene: TRBJ2-1; d_gene: TRBD1; v_gene: TRBV3-1; CDR3nt: TGTGCCAGCAGCCGCAGACTCCAAAAGGGGGCAAACAATGAGCAGTTCTTC; CDR3aa: CASSRRLQKGANNEQFF
abundance: many; j_gene: TRBJ2-7; d_gene: TRBD1; v_gene: TRBV30; CDR3nt: TGTGCCTGGAAGGGGGCCTCCTCCTACGAGCAGTACTTC; CDR3aa: CAWKGASSYEQYF
abundance: many; j_gene: TRBJ2-1; d_gene: .; v_gene: TRBV4-1; CDR3nt: TGCGCCAGGCTAAAGGCCCTGAATGAGCAGTTCTTC; CDR3aa: CARLKALNEQFF